The subject of this entry is one TCR beta chain. The sample is drawn from a study of identifying expanded T cells in peripheral blood. Here immunoSEQ multiplex PCR was the method, and the copy in TCRdb shows in-frame clones only, minus some. The sample comprises approximately 50,000 clones, roughly 82% of which are singletons, and approximately 15% rests with the top ten. With 3 bases clipped from V and 7 bases from J, the junction kept 9 bases outside the gene matches. The germline V gene encodes CDR1 SNHLY and CDR2 FYNNEI. The CDR3 totals 16 residues. No infections or other immune events were documented during collection.

V usage is TRBV2 and J usage is TRBJ1-6, with 7 bases fitting TRBD1. Material for sequencing was blood. This clonotype originated in a person aged 18 to 70 in good health. CDR3 DNA sequence: TGTGCCAGCAGTGACGCCCGGGGGACAGTGAATTCACCCCTCCACTTT. Its translation: CASSDARGTVNSPLHF.